This TCR beta chain came from a study of cytomegalovirus exposure and HLA in healthy donors. General observations from the study: As a later analysis revealed, most CMV-associated TCR beta chains appeared HLA-restricted.

PCR used 60 Vbeta primers and 13 Jbeta primers. The table came from immunoSEQ multiplex PCR; TCRdb's copy has only in-frame clones and leaves some out. This table has about 140,000 clones, around 80% appearing once. With regard to this clone: Its specificity is not known.

The V end was cut by 1 base, the J end by 4 bases, with 6 bases between. The CDR3 runs to 13 residues. Germline V gene data show CDR1 as SGHDN and CDR2 as FVKESK. Sequencing was done on a sample of PBMCs. This TCR was recovered from a man aged 25 to 40 in good health and CMV-seronegative. The V gene is TRBV14, the J gene TRBJ2-3; D is undetermined. DNA of the CDR3: TGTGCCAGCAGCCAAGGTCCGGCAGATACGCAGTATTTT. This translates into CASSQGPADTQYF. The whole variable domain, filled in from reference TRBV14 and TRBJ2-3, reads EAGVTQFPSHSVIEKGQTVTLRCDPISGHDNLYWYRRVMGKEIKFLLHFVKESKQDESGMPNNRFLAERTGGTYSTLKVQPAELEDSGVYFCASSQGPADTQYFGPGTRLTVL.